This passage covers 6 T cell receptor beta chains from one sample sequenced in a study of blood T cell repertoires in COVID-19. Assay used: immunoSEQ multiplex PCR; TCRdb lists only in-frame clones, some missing. The sample shows under 450,000 clones, roughly 80% of them seen only once. Specimen: peripheral blood. These TCRs come from a human donor with acute or convalescent COVID-19. The donor label of this sample is uncertain.

The chain links TRBV28 to TRBJ1-2; 7 nucleotides match TRBD1. Germline V gene sequence: CDR1 MDHEN, CDR2 SYDVKM. V lost 5 bases, J lost 3 bases, and 9 bases stayed unmatched. This CDR3 is built from 15 residues. DNA of the CDR3: TGTGCCAGCAGTCAAGGGGGACAGTACGACTATGGCTACACCTTC. This sequence encodes CASSQGGQYDYGYTF.

This clone was found a few times. This chain joins TRBV19 and TRBJ1-4, with a weak D call TRBD1 (6 bases). Germline CDR1 is LNHDA and CDR2 is SQIVND (reference sequence). CDR3 length equals 14 residues. V lost 4 bases to trimming and J lost 7 bases, with 13 bases between them. In DNA, the CDR3 is TGTGCCAGTAGTAGGGGGCTGGTGGGTGAAAAACTGTTTTTT. This gives the protein CASSRGLVGEKLFF. Looking up the rest from reference TRBV19 and TRBJ1-4 gives the full variable domain: DGGITQSPKYLFRKEGQNVTLSCEQNLNHDAMYWYRQDPGQGLRLIYYSQIVNDFQKGDIAEGYSVSREKKESFPLTVTSAQKNPTAFYLCASSRGLVGEKLFFGSGTQLSVL.

The V call is TRBV7-9, the J call TRBJ1-1; 9 bases line up with TRBD1. In germline, CDR1 is SEHNR, CDR2 FQNEAQ (reference sequence). The CDR3 contains 16 residues. The V segment lost 5 bases and the J segment 5 bases; nucleotides outside the gene matches: 12. CDR3 residues: CASSNHRGQRSTEAFF. Here the CDR3 DNA reads TGTGCCAGCAGCAACCACAGGGGGCAACGAAGTACTGAAGCTTTCTTT.

V gene TRBV4-1 combines with J gene TRBJ1-1; the D gene is possibly TRBD1 (5 bases). CDR1 is MGHRA and CDR2 is YSYEKL in the germline V gene. The V end lost 6 bases, the J end lost 4 bases, and 15 bases lay between the germline ends. The CDR3 contains 14 residues. The CDR3 protein is CASRGILRGTEAFF. The DNA for the CDR3 is TGCGCCAGCAGAGGTATCCTAAGGGGCACTGAAGCTTTCTTT.

This chain connects TRBV7-8 to TRBJ2-7, with D possibly being TRBD1 (5 bases). Germline lookup yields CDR1 SGHVS and CDR2 FQNEAQ. This CDR3 region has 16 residues. The V gene lost 1 base and the J gene lost 2 bases, with 15 bases spanning the gap. The CDR3: CASSLDIQGATYEQYF. In nucleotides, the CDR3 is TGTGCCAGCAGCTTAGATATCCAGGGCGCTACCTACGAGCAGTACTTC.

The J gene is TRBJ1-1, the V gene TRBV6-6; 12 nucleotides agree with TRBD1. This CDR3 contains 16 residues. V shed 5 bases, J shed 5 bases, and the junction held 9 bases outside the gene matches. Germline V gives CDR1 MNHNY, CDR2 SVGAGI (reference sequence). CDR3 nucleotides: TGTGCCAGCAGTCCCGGGACAGGGGGCCGCGGGACTGAAGCTTTCTTT. This translates into CASSPGTGGRGTEAFF.